The T cell receptor (beta chain) described here comes from a study of blood T cell repertoires in COVID-19. Profiled with immunoSEQ multiplex PCR; TCRdb holds only in-frame clones, not every one. The profile shows 540,000 or so clones, roughly nine tenths of them singletons. Germline lookup yields CDR1 SGHTS and CDR2 YDEGEE. The J segment lost 13 bases and the V segment lost 4 bases, leaving 11 bases of the junction unmatched. The CDR3 runs 13 residues. Sequenced: peripheral blood. The TCR originated in a woman aged 45-65 years with COVID-19, enrolled during active disease. The chain joins TRBV5-8 to TRBJ1-2, with TRBD1 identical over 9 bases. The CDR3 loop is CASSPTPDRGGTF. The CDR3 coding sequence is TGTGCCAGCAGCCCCACCCCGGACAGGGGAGGCACCTTC.